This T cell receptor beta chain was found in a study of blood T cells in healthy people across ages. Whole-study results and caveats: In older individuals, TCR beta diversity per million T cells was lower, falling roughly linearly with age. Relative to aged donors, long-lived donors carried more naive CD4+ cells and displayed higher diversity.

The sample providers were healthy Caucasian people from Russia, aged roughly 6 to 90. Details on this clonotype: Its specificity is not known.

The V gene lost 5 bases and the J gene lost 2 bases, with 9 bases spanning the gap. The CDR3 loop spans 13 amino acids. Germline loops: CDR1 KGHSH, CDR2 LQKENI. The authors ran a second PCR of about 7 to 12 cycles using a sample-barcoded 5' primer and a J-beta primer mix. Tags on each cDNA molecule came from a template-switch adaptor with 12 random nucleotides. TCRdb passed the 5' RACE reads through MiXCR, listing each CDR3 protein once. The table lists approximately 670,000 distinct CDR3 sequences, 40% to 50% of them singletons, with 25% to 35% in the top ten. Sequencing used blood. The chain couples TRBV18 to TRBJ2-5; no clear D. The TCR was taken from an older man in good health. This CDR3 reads CASSGSLQETQYF. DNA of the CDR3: TGTGCCAGCTCAGGCTCCCTACAAGAGACCCAGTACTTC. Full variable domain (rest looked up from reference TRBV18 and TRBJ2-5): NAGVMQNPRHLVRRRGQEARLRCSPMKGHSHVYWYRQLPEEGLKFMVYLQKENIIDESGMPKERFSAEFPKEGPSILRIQQVVRGDSAAYFCASSGSLQETQYFGPGTRLLVL.